This T cell receptor beta chain came from a study of T cell responses to AZD1222 COVID-19 vaccine. Study background: Second-dose intervals of approximately 4 or approximately 12 weeks were pooled.

TCRdb keeps only in-frame clones here, not all; method: immunoSEQ multiplex PCR. In the table there are some 110,000 clones, 80% to 85% of which are singletons. Looked up from germline, CDR1 is SGDLS and CDR2 is YYNGEE. Trimming stripped 5 bases from V and 8 bases from J, with 14 bases between. The CDR3 spans 13 residues. A few counts support this clone. Sequenced here: peripheral blood, sampled on day 0 of AZD1222 vaccination. The origin of this receptor is an adult in good health. This sequence joins TRBV9 and TRBJ2-1; a possible D gene is TRBD2 (6 bases). As DNA, the CDR3 is TGTGCCAGCAGGCCCGGGAGTTCGGATGAGCAGTTCTTC. Residues: CASRPGSSDEQFF. Complete variable domain (other parts from reference TRBV9 and TRBJ2-1): DSGVTQTPKHLITATGQRVTLRCSPRSGDLSVYWYQQSLDQGLQFLIQYYNGEERAKGNILERFSAQQFPDLHSELNLSSLELGDSALYFCASRPGSSDEQFFGPGTRLTVL.